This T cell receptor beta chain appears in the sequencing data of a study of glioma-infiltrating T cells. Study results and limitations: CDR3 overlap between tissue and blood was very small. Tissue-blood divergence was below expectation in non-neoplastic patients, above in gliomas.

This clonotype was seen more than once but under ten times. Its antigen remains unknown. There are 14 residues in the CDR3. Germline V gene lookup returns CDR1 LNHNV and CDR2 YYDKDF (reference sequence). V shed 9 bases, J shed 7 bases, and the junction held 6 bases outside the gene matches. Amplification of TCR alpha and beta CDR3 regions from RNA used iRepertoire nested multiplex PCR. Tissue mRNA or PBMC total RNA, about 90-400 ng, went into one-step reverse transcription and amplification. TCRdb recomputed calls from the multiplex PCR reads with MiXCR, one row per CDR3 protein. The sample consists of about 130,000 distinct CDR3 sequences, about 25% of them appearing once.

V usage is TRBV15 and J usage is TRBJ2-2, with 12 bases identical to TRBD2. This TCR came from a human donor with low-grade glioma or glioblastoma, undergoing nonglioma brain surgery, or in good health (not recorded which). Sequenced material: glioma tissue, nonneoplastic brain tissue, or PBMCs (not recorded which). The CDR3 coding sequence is TGTGCCACGGCTAGCGGGGGGGCGGACGGGGAGCTGTTTTTT. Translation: CATASGGADGELFF.